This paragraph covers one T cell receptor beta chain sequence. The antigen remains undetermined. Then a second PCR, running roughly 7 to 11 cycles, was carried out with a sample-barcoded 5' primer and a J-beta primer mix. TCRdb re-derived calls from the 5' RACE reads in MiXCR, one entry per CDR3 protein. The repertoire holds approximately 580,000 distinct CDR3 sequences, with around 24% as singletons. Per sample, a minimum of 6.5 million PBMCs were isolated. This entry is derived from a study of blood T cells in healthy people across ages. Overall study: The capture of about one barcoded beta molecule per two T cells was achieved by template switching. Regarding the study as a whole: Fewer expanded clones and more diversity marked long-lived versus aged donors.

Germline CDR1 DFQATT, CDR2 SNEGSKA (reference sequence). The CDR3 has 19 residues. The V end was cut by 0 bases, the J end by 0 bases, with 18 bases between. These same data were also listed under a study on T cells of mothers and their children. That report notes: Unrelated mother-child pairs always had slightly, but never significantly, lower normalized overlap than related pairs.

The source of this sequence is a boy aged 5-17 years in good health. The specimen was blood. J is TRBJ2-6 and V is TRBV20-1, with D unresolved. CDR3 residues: CSARDIVMGPGSGANVLTF. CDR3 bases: TGCAGTGCTAGAGATATCGTTATGGGCCCGGGCTCTGGGGCCAACGTCCTGACTTTC.